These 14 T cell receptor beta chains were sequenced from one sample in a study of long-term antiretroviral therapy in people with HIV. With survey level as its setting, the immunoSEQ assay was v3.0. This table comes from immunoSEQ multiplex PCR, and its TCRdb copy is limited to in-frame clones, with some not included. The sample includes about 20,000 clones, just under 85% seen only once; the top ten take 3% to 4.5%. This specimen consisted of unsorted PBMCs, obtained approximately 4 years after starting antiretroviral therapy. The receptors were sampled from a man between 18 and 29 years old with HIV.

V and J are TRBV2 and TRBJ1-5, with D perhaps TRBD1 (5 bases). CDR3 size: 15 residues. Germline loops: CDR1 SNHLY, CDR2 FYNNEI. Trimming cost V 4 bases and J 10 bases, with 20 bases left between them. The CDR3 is CASSAREFQIQPQHF. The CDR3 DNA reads TGTGCCAGCAGTGCCAGGGAATTTCAAATTCAACCCCAGCATTTT.

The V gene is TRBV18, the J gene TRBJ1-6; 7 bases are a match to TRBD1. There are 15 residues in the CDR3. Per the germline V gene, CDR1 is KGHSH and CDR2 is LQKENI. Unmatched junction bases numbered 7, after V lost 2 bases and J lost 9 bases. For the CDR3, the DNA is TGTGCCAGCTCACCAGAGGAGGGGGACAGTTCACCCCTCCACTTT. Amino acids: CASSPEEGDSSPLHF.

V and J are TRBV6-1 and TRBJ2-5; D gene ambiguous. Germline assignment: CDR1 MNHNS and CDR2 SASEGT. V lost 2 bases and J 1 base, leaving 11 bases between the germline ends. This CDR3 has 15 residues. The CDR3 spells CASSETPGTQETQYF. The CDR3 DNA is TGTGCCAGCAGTGAAACCCCGGGCACCCAAGAGACCCAGTACTTC.

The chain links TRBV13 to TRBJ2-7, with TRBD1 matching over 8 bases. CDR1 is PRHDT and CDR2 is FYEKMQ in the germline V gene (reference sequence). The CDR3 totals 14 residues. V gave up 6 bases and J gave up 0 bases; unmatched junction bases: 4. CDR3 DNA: TGTGCCAGCAGACAGACAGGGGCCTCCTACGAGCAGTACTTC. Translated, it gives CASRQTGASYEQYF.

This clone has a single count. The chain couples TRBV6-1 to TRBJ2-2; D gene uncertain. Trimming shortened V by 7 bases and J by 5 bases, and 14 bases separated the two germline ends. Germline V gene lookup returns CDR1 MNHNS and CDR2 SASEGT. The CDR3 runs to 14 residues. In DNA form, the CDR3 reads TGTGCCAGCAACCGAAATTACGGGACCGGGGAGCTGTTTTTT. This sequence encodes CASNRNYGTGELFF.

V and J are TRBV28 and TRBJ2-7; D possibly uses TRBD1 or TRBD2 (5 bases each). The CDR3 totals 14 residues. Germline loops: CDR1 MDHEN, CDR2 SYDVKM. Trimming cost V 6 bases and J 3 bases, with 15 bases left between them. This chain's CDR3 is CASSLGTPVYEQYF. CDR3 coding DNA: TGTGCCAGCAGCCTAGGGACGCCCGTCTACGAGCAGTACTTC.

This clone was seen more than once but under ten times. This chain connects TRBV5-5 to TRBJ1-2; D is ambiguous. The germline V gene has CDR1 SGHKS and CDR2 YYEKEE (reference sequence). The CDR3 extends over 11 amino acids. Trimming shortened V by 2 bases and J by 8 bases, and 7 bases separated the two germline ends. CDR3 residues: CASSFGVGYTF. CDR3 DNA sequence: TGTGCCAGCAGCTTTGGGGTCGGCTACACCTTC.

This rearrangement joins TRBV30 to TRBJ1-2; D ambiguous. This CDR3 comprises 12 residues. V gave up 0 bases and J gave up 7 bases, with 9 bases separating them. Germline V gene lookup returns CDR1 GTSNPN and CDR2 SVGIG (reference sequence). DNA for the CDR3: TGTGCCTGGAGTGTAGGAGGAGGTGGCTACACCTTC. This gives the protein CAWSVGGGGYTF. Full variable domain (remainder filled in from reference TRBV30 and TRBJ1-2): SQTIHQWPATLVQPVGSPLSLECTVEGTSNPNLYWYRQAAGRGLQLLFYSVGIGQISSEVPQNLSASRPQDRQFILSSKKLLLSDSGFYLCAWSVGGGGYTFGSGTRLTVV.

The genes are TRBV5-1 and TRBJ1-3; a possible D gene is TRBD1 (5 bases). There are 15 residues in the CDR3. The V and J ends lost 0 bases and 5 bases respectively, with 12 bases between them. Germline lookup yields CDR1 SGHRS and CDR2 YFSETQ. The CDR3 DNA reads TGCGCCAGCAGCTTGGACGGGGCCGGGAGAAACACCATATATTTT. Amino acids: CASSLDGAGRNTIYF. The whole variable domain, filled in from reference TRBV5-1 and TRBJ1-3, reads KAGVTQTPRYLIKTRGQQVTLSCSPISGHRSVSWYQQTPGQGLQFLFEYFSETQRNKGNFPGRFSGRQFSNSRSEMNVSTLELGDSALYLCASSLDGAGRNTIYFGEGSWLTVV.

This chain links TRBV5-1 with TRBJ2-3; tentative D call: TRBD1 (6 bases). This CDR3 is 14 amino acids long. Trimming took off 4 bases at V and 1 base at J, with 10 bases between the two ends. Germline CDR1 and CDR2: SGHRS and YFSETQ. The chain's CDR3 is CASSRRQGTDTQYF. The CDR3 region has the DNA TGCGCCAGCAGCCGAAGACAGGGCACAGATACGCAGTATTTT.

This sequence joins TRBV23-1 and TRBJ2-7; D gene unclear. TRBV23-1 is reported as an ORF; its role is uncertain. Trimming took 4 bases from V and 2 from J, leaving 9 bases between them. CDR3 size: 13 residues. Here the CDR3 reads CASSRPHTYEQYV. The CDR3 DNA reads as TGCGCCAGCAGTCGACCTCATACCTACGAGCAGTACGTC.

The CDR3 DNA reads as TGTGCCAGCAGCTTCAGAGCTAGACTGGGTGGCTACACCTTC. Translating it yields CASSFRARLGGYTF. The chain uses TRBV5-8 and TRBJ1-2; D is undetermined. Trimming took off 2 bases at V and 7 bases at J, with 15 bases between the two ends. Germline V gene sequence: CDR1 SGHTS, CDR2 YDEGEE. This CDR3 is built from 14 residues. Complete variable domain (other parts from reference TRBV5-8 and TRBJ1-2): EAGVTQSPTHLIKTRGQQATLRCSPISGHTSVYWYQQALGLGLQFLLWYDEGEERNRGNFPPRFSGRQFPNYSSELNVNALELEDSALYLCASSFRARLGGYTFGSGTRLTVV.

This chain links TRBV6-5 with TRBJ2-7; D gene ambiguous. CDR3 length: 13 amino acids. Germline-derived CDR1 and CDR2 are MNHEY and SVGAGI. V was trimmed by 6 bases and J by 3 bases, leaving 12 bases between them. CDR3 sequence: CASSPVPHYEQYF. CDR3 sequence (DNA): TGTGCCAGCAGCCCTGTCCCGCACTACGAGCAGTACTTC.

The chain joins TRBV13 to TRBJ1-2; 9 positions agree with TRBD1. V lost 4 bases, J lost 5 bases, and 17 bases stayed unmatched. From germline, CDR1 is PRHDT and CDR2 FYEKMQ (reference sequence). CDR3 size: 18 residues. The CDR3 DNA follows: TGTGCCAGCAGCTCACCAAACAGGGGGCCAGGAAGTAAATATGGCTACACCTTC. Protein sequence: CASSSPNRGPGSKYGYTF.